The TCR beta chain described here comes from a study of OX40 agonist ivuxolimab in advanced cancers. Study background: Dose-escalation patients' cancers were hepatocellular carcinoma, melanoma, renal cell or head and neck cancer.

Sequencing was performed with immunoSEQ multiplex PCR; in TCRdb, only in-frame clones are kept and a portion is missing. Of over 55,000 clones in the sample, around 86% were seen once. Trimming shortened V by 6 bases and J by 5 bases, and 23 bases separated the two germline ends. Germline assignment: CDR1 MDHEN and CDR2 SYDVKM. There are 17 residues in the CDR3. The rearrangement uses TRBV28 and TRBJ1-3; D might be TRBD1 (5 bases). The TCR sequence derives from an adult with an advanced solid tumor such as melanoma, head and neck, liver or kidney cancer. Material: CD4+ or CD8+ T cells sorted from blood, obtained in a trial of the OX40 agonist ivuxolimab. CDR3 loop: CASSQRQGRLTRNTIYF. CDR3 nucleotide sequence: TGTGCCAGCAGCCAGAGGCAGGGCCGTCTAACGAGAAACACCATATATTTT. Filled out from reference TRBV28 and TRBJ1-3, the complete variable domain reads DVKVTQSSRYLVKRTGEKVFLECVQDMDHENMFWYRQDPGLGLRLIYFSYDVKMKEKGDIPEGYSVSREKKERFSLILESASTNQTSMYLCASSQRQGRLTRNTIYFGEGSWLTVV.